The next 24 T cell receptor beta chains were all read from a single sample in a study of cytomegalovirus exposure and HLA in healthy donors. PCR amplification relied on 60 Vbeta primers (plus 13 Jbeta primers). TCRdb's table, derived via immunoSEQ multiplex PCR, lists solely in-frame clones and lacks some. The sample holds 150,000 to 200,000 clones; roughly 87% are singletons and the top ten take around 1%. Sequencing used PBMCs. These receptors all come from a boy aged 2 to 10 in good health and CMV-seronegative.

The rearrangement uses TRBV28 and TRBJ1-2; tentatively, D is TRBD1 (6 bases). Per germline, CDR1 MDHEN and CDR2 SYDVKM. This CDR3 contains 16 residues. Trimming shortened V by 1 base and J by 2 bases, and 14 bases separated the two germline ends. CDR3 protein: CASSLSGGQPNYGYTF. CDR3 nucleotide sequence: TGTGCCAGCAGTTTATCCGGGGGGCAACCGAACTATGGCTACACCTTC.

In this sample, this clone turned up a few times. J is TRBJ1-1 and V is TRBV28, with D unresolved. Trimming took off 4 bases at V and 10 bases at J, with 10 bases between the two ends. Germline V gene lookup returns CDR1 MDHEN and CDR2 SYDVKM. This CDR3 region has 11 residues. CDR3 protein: CASSSEAGAFF. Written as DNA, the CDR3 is TGTGCCAGCAGTTCGGAGGCGGGAGCTTTCTTT. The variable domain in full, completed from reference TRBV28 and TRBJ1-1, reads DVKVTQSSRYLVKRTGEKVFLECVQDMDHENMFWYRQDPGLGLRLIYFSYDVKMKEKGDIPEGYSVSREKKERFSLILESASTNQTSMYLCASSSEAGAFFGQGTRLTVV.

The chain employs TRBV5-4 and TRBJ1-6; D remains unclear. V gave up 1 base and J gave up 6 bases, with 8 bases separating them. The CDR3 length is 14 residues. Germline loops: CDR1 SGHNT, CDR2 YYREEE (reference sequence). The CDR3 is CASSLPQANSPLHF. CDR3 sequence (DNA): TGTGCCAGCAGCTTGCCCCAGGCTAATTCACCCCTCCACTTT.

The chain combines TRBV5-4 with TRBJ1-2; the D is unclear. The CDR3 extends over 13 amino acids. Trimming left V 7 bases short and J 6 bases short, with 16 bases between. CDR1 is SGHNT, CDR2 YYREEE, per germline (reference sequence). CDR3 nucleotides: TGTGCCAGCGCCCCGGGAGGGAACCATGGCTACACCTTC. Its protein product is CASAPGGNHGYTF.

The CDR3 nucleotides read TGTGCCAGCAGTTTTAGGGGCTCAGCTGAAGCTTTCTTT. Amino acids: CASSFRGSAEAFF. The rearrangement links TRBV28 to TRBJ1-1, with a tentative D call TRBD1 (5 bases). V was cut by 3 bases and J by 6 bases, with 11 bases left in between. The CDR3 is 13 residues long. Germline V gene sequence: CDR1 MDHEN, CDR2 SYDVKM.

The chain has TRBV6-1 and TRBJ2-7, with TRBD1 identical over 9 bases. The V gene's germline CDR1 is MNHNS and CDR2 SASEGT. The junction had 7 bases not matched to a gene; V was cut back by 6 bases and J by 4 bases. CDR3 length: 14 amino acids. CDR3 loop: CASRLGQGPYEQYF. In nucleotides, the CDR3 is TGTGCCAGCAGGCTGGGACAGGGCCCATACGAGCAGTACTTC.

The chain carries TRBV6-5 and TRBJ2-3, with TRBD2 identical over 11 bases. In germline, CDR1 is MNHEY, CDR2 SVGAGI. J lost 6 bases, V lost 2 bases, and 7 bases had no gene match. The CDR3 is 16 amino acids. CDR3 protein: CASSYRIAGGRDTQYF. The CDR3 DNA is TGTGCCAGCAGTTACCGAATAGCGGGGGGGCGTGATACGCAGTATTTT.

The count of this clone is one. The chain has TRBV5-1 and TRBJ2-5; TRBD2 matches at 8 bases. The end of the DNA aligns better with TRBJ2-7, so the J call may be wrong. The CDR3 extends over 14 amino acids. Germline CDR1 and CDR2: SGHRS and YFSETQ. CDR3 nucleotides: TGCGCCAGCAGCCAGACTAGCGTGGCCTACGAGCAGTACTTC. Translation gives CASSQTSVAYEQYF.

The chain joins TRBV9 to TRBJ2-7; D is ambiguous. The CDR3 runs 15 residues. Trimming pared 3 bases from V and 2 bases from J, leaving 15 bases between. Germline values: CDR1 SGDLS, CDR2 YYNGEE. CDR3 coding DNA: TGTGCCAGCAGCGCCATCCGACACGACACCTACGAGCAGTACTTC. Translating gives CASSAIRHDTYEQYF.

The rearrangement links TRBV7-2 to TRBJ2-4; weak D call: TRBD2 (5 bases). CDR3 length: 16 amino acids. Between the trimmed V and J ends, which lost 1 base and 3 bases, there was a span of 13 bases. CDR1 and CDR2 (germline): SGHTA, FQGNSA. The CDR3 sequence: CASSLVRESGKNIQYF. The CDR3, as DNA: TGTGCCAGCAGCTTAGTAAGGGAGTCGGGCAAAAACATTCAGTACTTC.

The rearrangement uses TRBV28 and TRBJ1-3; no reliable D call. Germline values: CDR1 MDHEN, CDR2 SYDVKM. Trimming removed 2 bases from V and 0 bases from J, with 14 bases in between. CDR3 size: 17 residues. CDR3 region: CASSLPHKGVSGNTIYF. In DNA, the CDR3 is TGTGCCAGCAGTTTACCGCACAAGGGAGTCTCTGGAAACACCATATATTTT.

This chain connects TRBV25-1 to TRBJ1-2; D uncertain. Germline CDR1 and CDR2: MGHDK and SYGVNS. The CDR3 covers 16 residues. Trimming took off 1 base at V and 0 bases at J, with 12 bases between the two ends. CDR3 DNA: TGTGCCAGCAGTGAATGGGTGGTACAGACTAACTATGGCTACACCTTC. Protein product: CASSEWVVQTNYGYTF.

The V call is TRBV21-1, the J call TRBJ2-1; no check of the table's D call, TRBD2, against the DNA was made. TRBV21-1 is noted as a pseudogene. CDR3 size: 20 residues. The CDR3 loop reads CASSKVTSPRIHSSYNEQFF. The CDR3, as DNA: TGTGCCAGCAGCAAAGTAACTAGTCCCCGAATACACAGCTCCTACAATGAGCAGTTCTTC.

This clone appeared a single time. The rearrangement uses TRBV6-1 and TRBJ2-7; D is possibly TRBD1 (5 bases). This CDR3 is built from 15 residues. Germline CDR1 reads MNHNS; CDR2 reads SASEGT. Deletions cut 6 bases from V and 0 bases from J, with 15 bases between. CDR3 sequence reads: CASRRSTVSSYEQYF. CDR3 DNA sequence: TGTGCCAGCAGAAGATCGACAGTTTCCTCCTACGAGCAGTACTTC.

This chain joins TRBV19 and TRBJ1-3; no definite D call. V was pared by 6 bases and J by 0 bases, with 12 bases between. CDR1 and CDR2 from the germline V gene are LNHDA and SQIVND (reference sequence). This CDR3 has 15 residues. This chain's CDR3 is CASRSWAASGNTIYF. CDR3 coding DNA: TGTGCCAGTAGATCGTGGGCCGCCTCTGGAAACACCATATATTTT.

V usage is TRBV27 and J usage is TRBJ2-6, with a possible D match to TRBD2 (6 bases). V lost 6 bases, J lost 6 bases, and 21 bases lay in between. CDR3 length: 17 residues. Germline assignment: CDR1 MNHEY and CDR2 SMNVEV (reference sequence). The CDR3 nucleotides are TGTGCCAGCAGCTCCCGGGGGACCCCTCGGGAGGCCAACGTCCTGACTTTC. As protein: CASSSRGTPREANVLTF.

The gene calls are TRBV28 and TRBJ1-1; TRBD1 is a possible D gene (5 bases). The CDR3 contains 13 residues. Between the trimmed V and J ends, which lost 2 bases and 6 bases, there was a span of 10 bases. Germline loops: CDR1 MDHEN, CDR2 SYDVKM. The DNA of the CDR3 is TGTGCCAGCAGTTTAGGGCGGGACCCTGAAGCTTTCTTT. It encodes CASSLGRDPEAFF. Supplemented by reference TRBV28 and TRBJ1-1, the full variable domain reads DVKVTQSSRYLVKRTGEKVFLECVQDMDHENMFWYRQDPGLGLRLIYFSYDVKMKEKGDIPEGYSVSREKKERFSLILESASTNQTSMYLCASSLGRDPEAFFGQGTRLTVV.

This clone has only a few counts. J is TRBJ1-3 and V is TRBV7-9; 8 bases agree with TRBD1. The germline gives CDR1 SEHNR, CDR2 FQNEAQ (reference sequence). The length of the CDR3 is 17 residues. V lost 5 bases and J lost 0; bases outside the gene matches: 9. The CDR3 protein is CASSPGQGPSSGNTIYF. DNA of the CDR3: TGTGCCAGCAGCCCCGGACAGGGTCCAAGCTCTGGAAACACCATATATTTT. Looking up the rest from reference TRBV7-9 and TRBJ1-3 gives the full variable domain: DTGVSQNPRHKITKRGQNVTFRCDPISEHNRLYWYRQTLGQGPEFLTYFQNEAQLEKSRLLSDRFSAERPKGSFSTLEIQRTEQGDSAMYLCASSPGQGPSSGNTIYFGEGSWLTVV.

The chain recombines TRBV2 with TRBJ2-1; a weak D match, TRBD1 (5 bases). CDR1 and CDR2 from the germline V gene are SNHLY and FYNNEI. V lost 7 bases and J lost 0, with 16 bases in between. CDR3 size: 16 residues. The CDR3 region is CASTRGSRNSYNEQFF. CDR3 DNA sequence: TGTGCCAGCACTAGGGGCAGTCGTAACTCCTACAATGAGCAGTTCTTC.

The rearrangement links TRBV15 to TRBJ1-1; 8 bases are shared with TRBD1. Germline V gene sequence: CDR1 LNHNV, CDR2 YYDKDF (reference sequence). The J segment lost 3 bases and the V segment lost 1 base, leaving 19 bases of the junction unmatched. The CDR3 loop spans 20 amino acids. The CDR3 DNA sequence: TGTGCCACCAGCAGAGGTTTACTAGGTGAGACAGGGGCAGGGGACACTGAAGCTTTCTTT. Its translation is CATSRGLLGETGAGDTEAFF.

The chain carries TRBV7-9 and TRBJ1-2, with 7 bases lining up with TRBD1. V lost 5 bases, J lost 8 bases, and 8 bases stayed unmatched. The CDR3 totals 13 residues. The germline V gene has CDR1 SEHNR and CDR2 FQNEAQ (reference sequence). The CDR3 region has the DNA TGTGCCAGCAGCATTCAGGAGGGGGCCGGCTACACCTTC. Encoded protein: CASSIQEGAGYTF.

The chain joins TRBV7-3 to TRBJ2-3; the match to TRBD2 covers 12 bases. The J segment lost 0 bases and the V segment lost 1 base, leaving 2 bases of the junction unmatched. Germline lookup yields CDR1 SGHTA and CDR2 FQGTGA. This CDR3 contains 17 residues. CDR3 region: CASSLKGTSGSTDTQYF. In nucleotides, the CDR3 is TGTGCCAGCAGCTTAAAGGGGACTAGCGGGAGCACAGATACGCAGTATTTT.

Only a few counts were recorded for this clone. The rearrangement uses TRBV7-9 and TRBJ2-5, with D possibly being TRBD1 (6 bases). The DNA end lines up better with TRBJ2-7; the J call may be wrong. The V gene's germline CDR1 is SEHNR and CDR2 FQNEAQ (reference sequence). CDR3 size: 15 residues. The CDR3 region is CASSSHLQGTYEQYF. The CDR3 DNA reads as TGTGCCAGCAGCTCCCATCTCCAGGGGACCTACGAGCAGTACTTC.

The CDR3 nucleotides are TGCGCCAGCAGTGGGGGGGCTGGAAACACCATATATTTT. Translation gives CASSGGAGNTIYF. The chain uses TRBV10-2 and TRBJ1-3, with D possibly being TRBD1 (5 bases). Deletions cut 4 bases from V and 2 bases from J, with 6 bases between. This CDR3 comprises 13 residues. CDR1 and CDR2 (germline): WSHSY, SAAADI.